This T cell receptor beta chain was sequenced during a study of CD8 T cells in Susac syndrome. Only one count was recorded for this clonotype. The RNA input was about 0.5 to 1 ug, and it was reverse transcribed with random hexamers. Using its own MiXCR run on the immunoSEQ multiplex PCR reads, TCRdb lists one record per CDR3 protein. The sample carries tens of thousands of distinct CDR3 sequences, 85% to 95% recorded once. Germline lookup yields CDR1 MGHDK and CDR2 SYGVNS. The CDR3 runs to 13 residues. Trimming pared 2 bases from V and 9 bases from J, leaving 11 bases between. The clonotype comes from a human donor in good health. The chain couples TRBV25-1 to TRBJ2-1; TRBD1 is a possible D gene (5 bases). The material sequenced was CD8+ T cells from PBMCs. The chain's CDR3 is CASSEPGWAEQFF. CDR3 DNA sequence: TGTGCCAGCAGTGAACCAGGGTGGGCTGAGCAGTTCTTC.